This T cell receptor beta chain is from a study of Ad26.COV2.S vaccination and SARS-CoV-2 variants. Only in-frame clones appear in the TCRdb table, and some are missing; sequencing was by immunoSEQ multiplex PCR. The sample has 350,000 to 450,000 clones, 90% to 95% seen once. The V and J ends lost 2 bases and 1 base respectively, with 0 bases between them. The CDR3 totals 11 residues. Per germline, CDR1 SGDLS and CDR2 YYNGEE. This chain joins TRBV9 and TRBJ1-2; no clear D gene. This TCR came from a human donor who had recovered from COVID-19. The specimen comprised peripheral blood, sampled after recovery from COVID-19. CDR3 sequence reads: CASSVNYGYTF. In DNA, the CDR3 is TGTGCCAGCAGCGTTAACTATGGCTACACCTTC.